The 11 T cell receptor beta chains below all came from one sample that was sequenced in a study of cytomegalovirus exposure and HLA in healthy donors. Assay used: immunoSEQ multiplex PCR; TCRdb lists only in-frame clones, some missing. The table records more than 50,000 clones, just under 95% of them present only once. The sample taken for sequencing was PBMCs. These receptors originate from a young man in good health and CMV-seronegative.

This chain connects TRBV6-6 to TRBJ1-1; the match to TRBD1 covers 7 bases. This CDR3 has 16 amino acids. After removal of 2 bases from V and 0 bases from J, the junction contained 6 bases not matched to a gene. Germline V gene lookup returns CDR1 MNHNY and CDR2 SVGAGI (reference sequence). This CDR3 is CASSYPLTGLNTEAFF. The CDR3 DNA reads as TGTGCCAGCAGTTACCCTTTGACAGGGTTGAACACTGAAGCTTTCTTT.

The rearrangement joins TRBV7-2 to TRBJ1-5; D not resolved. Trimming left V 6 bases short and J 1 base short, with 22 bases between. Germline V gene lookup returns CDR1 SGHTA and CDR2 FQGNSA. The CDR3 runs 18 residues. This chain's CDR3 is CASSPDKVIGESNQPQHF. Here the CDR3 DNA reads TGTGCCAGCAGTCCTGACAAGGTAATAGGTGAAAGCAATCAGCCCCAGCATTTT.

This chain joins TRBV29-1 and TRBJ2-5; D is unresolved. V dropped 2 bases and J dropped 0 bases, with 13 bases sitting between them. Germline V gene data show CDR1 as SQVTM and CDR2 as ANQGSEA. This CDR3 spans 15 amino acids. The chain's CDR3 is CSVEWLAAYQETQYF. The CDR3 DNA follows: TGCAGCGTTGAATGGTTGGCGGCCTACCAAGAGACCCAGTACTTC.

The chain combines TRBV30 with TRBJ2-1; 12 bases are shared with TRBD2. J lost 2 bases, V lost 4 bases, and 6 bases had no gene match. The V gene's germline CDR1 is GTSNPN and CDR2 SVGIG (reference sequence). The CDR3 loop spans 16 amino acids. Here the CDR3 DNA reads TGTGCCTGGAACCCCGGACTAGCGGGACCCTACAATGAGCAGTTCTTC. Amino acid sequence: CAWNPGLAGPYNEQFF.

This clone was observed once. The chain is built from TRBV28 and TRBJ2-1; D remains ambiguous. CDR3 length equals 13 residues. V was trimmed by 5 bases and J by 3 bases, leaving 8 bases between them. Germline loops: CDR1 MDHEN, CDR2 SYDVKM. The CDR3 coding sequence is TGTGCCAGCAGTCCCCCATTCTACAATGAGCAGTTCTTC. Its protein product is CASSPPFYNEQFF. The complete variable domain, with remaining parts taken from reference TRBV28 and TRBJ2-1, reads DVKVTQSSRYLVKRTGEKVFLECVQDMDHENMFWYRQDPGLGLRLIYFSYDVKMKEKGDIPEGYSVSREKKERFSLILESASTNQTSMYLCASSPPFYNEQFFGPGTRLTVL.

The chain recombines TRBV18 with TRBJ1-1, with D maybe TRBD1 (6 bases). The CDR3 is 13 amino acids. Germline CDR1 KGHSH, CDR2 LQKENI. The ends were cut back, 6 bases at V and 5 bases at J, with 13 bases in the middle. CDR3 DNA sequence: TGTGCCAGCTCCACCAAAGGGGGAACTGAAGCTTTCTTT. Its translation is CASSTKGGTEAFF.

This rearrangement joins TRBV7-9 to TRBJ1-2; TRBD1 might be the D (6 bases). The V and J ends lost 2 bases and 8 bases respectively, with 21 bases between them. The CDR3 sequence is 16 residues long. Germline assignment: CDR1 SEHNR and CDR2 FQNEAQ (reference sequence). CDR3: CASSLPPGHIPDGYTF. For the CDR3, the DNA is TGTGCCAGCAGCTTACCCCCGGGACATATACCGGACGGCTACACCTTC.

This chain's CDR3 is CASSGTGVGTQYF. In DNA, the CDR3 is TGTGCCAGTAGTGGTACAGGGGTGGGGACCCAGTACTTC. This chain links TRBV19 with TRBJ2-5; 7 nucleotides match TRBD1. The CDR3 is made up of 13 amino acids. Germline CDR1 reads LNHDA; CDR2 reads SQIVND (reference sequence). J was trimmed by 7 bases and V by 5 bases; bases with no gene match: 7.

J is TRBJ2-2 and V is TRBV7-3; perhaps TRBD1 as D (5 bases). V shed 4 bases and J shed 5 bases, with 8 bases lying between them. In germline, CDR1 is SGHTA, CDR2 FQGTGA. The CDR3 has 13 residues. The CDR3 loop is CASSSGSTGELFF. The CDR3 DNA reads as TGTGCCAGCAGCTCAGGGTCAACCGGGGAGCTGTTTTTT.

V usage is TRBV5-4 and J usage is TRBJ2-5; D is ambiguous. The germline CDR1 and CDR2 sequences are SGHNT and YYREEE (reference sequence). The ends were cut back, 6 bases at V and 3 bases at J, with 6 bases in the middle. This CDR3 spans 11 amino acids. This CDR3 reads CASTREETQYF. In nucleotides, the CDR3 is TGTGCCAGCACCCGAGAAGAGACCCAGTACTTC.

The chain is built from TRBV19 and TRBJ1-1; TRBD1 is a possible D gene (5 bases). The germline V and J ends were trimmed by 10 bases and 4 bases, with 16 bases remaining between them. The CDR3 sequence is 13 residues long. Germline V gives CDR1 LNHDA, CDR2 SQIVND (reference sequence). CDR3 in amino acids: CATAWGGGTEAFF. DNA for the CDR3: TGTGCCACCGCATGGGGGGGTGGCACTGAAGCTTTCTTT.